This TCR beta chain is drawn from a study of long-term antiretroviral therapy in people with HIV. Regarding the study as a whole: Patients on ART gained diversity, which nonetheless stayed below transplant donor controls.

For this clone: Its specificity is unknown.

The assay used was immunoSEQ (version v3.0), run at survey level. Per-sample targets for sequencing were 40,000-50,000 T-cell genomes. Libraries were prepared by immunoSEQ multiplex PCR; TCRdb keeps only in-frame clonotypes and omits some of them. The sample holds about 24,000 clones, 65% to 90% seen once. Prior to DNA extraction, the samples held about 0.95-10 million cryopreserved PBMC. The CDR3 covers 13 residues. The germline V gene has CDR1 SEHNR and CDR2 FQNEAQ (reference sequence). The V end lost 2 bases, the J end lost 0 bases, and 4 bases lay between the germline ends. The rearrangement joins TRBV7-9 to TRBJ1-2; D is unresolved. The sample consisted of unsorted PBMCs, taken at the start of antiretroviral therapy, before treatment. This TCR was recovered from a woman under 30 with HIV. The CDR3 coding sequence is TGTGCCAGCAGCTTAAACACTAACTATGGCTACACCTTC. It yields the protein CASSLNTNYGYTF.